Below, 18 T cell receptor beta chains from the same sample are listed, as sequenced in a study of technical replicates of blood from four donors. TCRdb keeps only in-frame clones here, not all; method: immunoSEQ multiplex PCR. The data contain approximately 58,000 clones, roughly 86% of them singletons. The sequenced sample was PBMCs. The receptors come from a human donor in good health. Some clones in this sample may be carry-over from other donors' samples.

The chain joins TRBV13 to TRBJ2-2; D is ambiguous. The V and J ends lost 5 bases and 2 bases respectively, with 6 bases between them. The length of the CDR3 is 13 residues. CDR1 PRHDT and CDR2 FYEKMQ come from the germline V gene (reference sequence). CDR3 nucleotide sequence: TGTGCCAGCAGCAGAAGCAACACCGGGGAGCTGTTTTTT. Translation gives CASSRSNTGELFF.

V usage is TRBV11-1 and J usage is TRBJ2-7; 9 bases align to TRBD2. CDR1 and CDR2 from the germline V gene are SGHAT and FQDESV (reference sequence). CDR3 length: 14 amino acids. Trimming cost V 4 bases and J 10 bases; bases outside gene matches: 11. In DNA, the CDR3 is TGTGCCAGCAGCTCGGGAGGAGCGGGGGGCTTTCAGTACTTC. This codes for CASSSGGAGGFQYF.

In this sample, this clone turned up a few times. The rearrangement uses TRBV12-5 and TRBJ2-7; 7 bases map to TRBD2. Germline trimming cut 2 bases from V and 7 bases from J; bases unmatched to any gene: 8. The V gene's germline CDR1 is LGHNT and CDR2 FRNRAP. There are 14 residues in the CDR3. The CDR3 DNA follows: TGTGCTAGTGGTTTGTCCGGACTAGTGAGTGAGCAGTACTTC. The encoded protein is CASGLSGLVSEQYF. Variable domain in full (rest from reference TRBV12-5 and TRBJ2-7): DARVTQTPRHKVTEMGQEVTMRCQPILGHNTVFWYRQTMMQGLELLAYFRNRAPLDDSGMPKDRFSAEMPDATLATLKIQPSEPRDSAVYFCASGLSGLVSEQYFGPGTRLTVT.

This clone has a handful of counts. The chain has TRBV9 and TRBJ1-1; possible D gene TRBD1, 5 bases. The germline V gene encodes CDR1 SGDLS and CDR2 YYNGEE. The CDR3 has 15 amino acids. The V and J ends lost 0 bases and 0 bases respectively, with 9 bases between them. The CDR3 loop is CASSVDGGLNTEAFF. The CDR3 DNA is TGTGCCAGCAGCGTAGACGGGGGTCTGAACACTGAAGCTTTCTTT.

This chain connects TRBV5-1 to TRBJ2-2; D is perhaps TRBD2 (6 bases). This CDR3 comprises 15 residues. V lost 4 bases, J lost 4 bases, and 14 bases lay in between. The germline V gene has CDR1 SGHRS and CDR2 YFSETQ. Here the CDR3 reads CASSNGLSTTGELFF. CDR3 DNA sequence: TGCGCCAGCAGCAACGGACTATCCACCACCGGGGAGCTGTTTTTT.

The rearrangement links TRBV7-9 to TRBJ2-7, with D maybe TRBD2 (6 bases). This CDR3 has 13 amino acids. Per the germline V gene, CDR1 is SEHNR and CDR2 is FQNEAQ (reference sequence). V shed 3 bases and J shed 4 bases, with 10 bases lying between them. The CDR3 loop reads CASSFAGTYEQYF. CDR3 in DNA: TGTGCCAGCAGCTTCGCAGGGACTTACGAGCAGTACTTC.

The chain couples TRBV7-3 to TRBJ2-1; 11 bases are a match to TRBD2. This CDR3 spans 16 amino acids. V trimming: 2 bases; J trimming: 6 bases; junction bases outside the gene matches: 6. The germline CDR1 and CDR2 sequences are SGHTA and FQGTGA. The CDR3 is CASSLVPSGGTNEQFF. In nucleotides, the CDR3 is TGTGCCAGCAGCTTAGTCCCTAGCGGGGGGACCAATGAGCAGTTCTTC.

V and J are TRBV18 and TRBJ2-7; TRBD1 matches at 7 bases. The CDR3 contains 14 residues. With V trimmed by 3 bases and J by 1 base, 3 bases remained unmatched. Germline loops: CDR1 KGHSH, CDR2 LQKENI. In DNA form, the CDR3 reads TGTGCCAGCTCACCCACAGGGGCGTCCTACGAGCAGTACTTC. This codes for CASSPTGASYEQYF.

V is TRBV29-1 and J is TRBJ1-2; 10 nucleotides align to TRBD1. The CDR3 has 13 residues. The V and J ends lost 6 bases and 4 bases, in that order; junction bases with no gene match: 5. Germline V gives CDR1 SQVTM, CDR2 ANQGSEA. The CDR3 sequence is CSVGQGETYGYTF. CDR3 in DNA: TGCAGCGTCGGACAGGGGGAGACCTATGGCTACACCTTC.

The chain couples TRBV5-6 to TRBJ2-7; D is undetermined. This CDR3 has 15 amino acids. Trimming took off 0 bases at V and 3 bases at J, with 13 bases between the two ends. Per germline, CDR1 SGHDT and CDR2 YYEEEE. In DNA, the CDR3 is TGTGCCAGCAGCTTGGTAGTACAGTCGAACTACGAGCAGTACTTC. This sequence encodes CASSLVVQSNYEQYF.

This clone is a singleton in its sample. This chain connects TRBV11-2 to TRBJ2-7; the D gene is possibly TRBD2 (7 bases). Germline assignment: CDR1 SGHAT and CDR2 FQNNGV. Trimming pared 3 bases from V and 1 base from J, leaving 13 bases between. This CDR3 has 15 residues. The CDR3: CASSFGGGGSYEQYF. DNA for the CDR3: TGTGCCAGCAGCTTTGGGGGCGGGGGTTCCTACGAGCAGTACTTC.

The chain has TRBV5-1 and TRBJ1-1, with 9 nucleotides matching TRBD1. The CDR3 runs 16 residues. J was trimmed by 2 bases and V by 0 bases; bases with no gene match: 5. Looked up from germline, CDR1 is SGHRS and CDR2 is YFSETQ. As DNA, the CDR3 is TGCGCCAGCAGCTTGGGTCGGGACAGGGTAAACACTGAAGCTTTCTTT. Its protein product is CASSLGRDRVNTEAFF.

The chain links TRBV7-9 to TRBJ1-1; D uncertain. Germline lookup yields CDR1 SEHNR and CDR2 FQNEAQ (reference sequence). V gave up 5 bases and J gave up 1 base, with 8 bases separating them. The CDR3 is 13 residues long. The CDR3 DNA follows: TGTGCCAGCAGCGGCGGGCCGAACACTGAAGCTTTCTTT. This translates into CASSGGPNTEAFF.

The CDR3 protein is CASSYNSGGVTEAFF. The CDR3 bases are TGTGCCAGCAGTTATAACTCGGGGGGGGTCACTGAAGCTTTCTTT. The V gene is TRBV6-5, the J gene TRBJ1-1, with D perhaps TRBD1 (5 bases). The CDR3 runs 15 residues. The germline gives CDR1 MNHEY, CDR2 SVGAGI. The V end lost 3 bases, the J end lost 4 bases, and 15 bases lay between the germline ends.

The rearrangement joins TRBV2 to TRBJ1-4, with unresolved D. V was clipped by 5 bases and J by 4 bases, with 14 bases between them. Germline V gene sequence: CDR1 SNHLY, CDR2 FYNNEI. The CDR3 totals 15 residues. In nucleotides, the CDR3 is TGTGCCAGCAGTCAGTCGGGAAAGGTTAATGAAAAACTGTTTTTT. The encoded protein is CASSQSGKVNEKLFF.

The chain joins TRBV2 to TRBJ2-2; TRBD2 matches 7 bases. The length of the CDR3 is 14 residues. CDR1 is SNHLY, CDR2 FYNNEI, per germline. Germline trimming cut 8 bases from V and 2 bases from J; bases unmatched to any gene: 5. The CDR3 loop is CASRGGVNTGELFF. In nucleotides, the CDR3 is TGTGCCAGCCGGGGAGGGGTAAACACCGGGGAGCTGTTTTTT. The full variable domain, completed using reference TRBV2 and TRBJ2-2, is EPEVTQTPSHQVTQMGQEVILRCVPISNHLYFYWYRQILGQKVEFLVSFYNNEISEKSEIFDDQFSVERPDGSNFTLKIRSTKLEDSAMYFCASRGGVNTGELFFGEGSRLTVL.

This chain connects TRBV7-9 to TRBJ2-3; D is perhaps TRBD2 (6 bases). Germline V gives CDR1 SEHNR, CDR2 FQNEAQ (reference sequence). The CDR3 is made up of 14 amino acids. Trimming removed 3 bases at V and 0 bases at J, with 7 bases between. CDR3 nucleotides: TGTGCCAGCAGCTTGGGACTGAGCACAGATACGCAGTATTTT. Its translation is CASSLGLSTDTQYF. The full variable domain, with the rest looked up from reference TRBV7-9 and TRBJ2-3, is DTGVSQNPRHKITKRGQNVTFRCDPISEHNRLYWYRQTLGQGPEFLTYFQNEAQLEKSRLLSDRFSAERPKGSFSTLEIQRTEQGDSAMYLCASSLGLSTDTQYFGPGTRLTVL.

The genes are TRBV13 and TRBJ2-3; 12 nucleotides agree with TRBD2. The V and J ends lost 5 bases and 0 bases, in that order; junction bases with no gene match: 6. The CDR3 is made up of 17 amino acids. Germline-derived CDR1 and CDR2 are PRHDT and FYEKMQ (reference sequence). Here the CDR3 reads CASSGPGTSGSTDTQYF. CDR3 in DNA: TGTGCCAGCAGCGGACCGGGGACTAGCGGGAGCACAGATACGCAGTATTTT.